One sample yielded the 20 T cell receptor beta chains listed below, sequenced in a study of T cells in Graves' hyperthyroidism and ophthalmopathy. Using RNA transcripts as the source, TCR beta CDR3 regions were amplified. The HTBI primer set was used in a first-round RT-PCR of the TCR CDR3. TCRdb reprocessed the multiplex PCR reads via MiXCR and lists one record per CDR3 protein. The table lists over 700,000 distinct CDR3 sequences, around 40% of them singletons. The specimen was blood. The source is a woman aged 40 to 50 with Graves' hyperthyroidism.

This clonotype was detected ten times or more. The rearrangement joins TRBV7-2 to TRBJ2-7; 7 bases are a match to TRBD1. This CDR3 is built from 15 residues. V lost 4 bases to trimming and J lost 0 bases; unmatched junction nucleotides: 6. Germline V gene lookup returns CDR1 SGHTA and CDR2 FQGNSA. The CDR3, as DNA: TGTGCCAGCAGCTGGGCTCGGGACAGCTCCTACGAGCAGTACTTC. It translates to CASSWARDSSYEQYF.

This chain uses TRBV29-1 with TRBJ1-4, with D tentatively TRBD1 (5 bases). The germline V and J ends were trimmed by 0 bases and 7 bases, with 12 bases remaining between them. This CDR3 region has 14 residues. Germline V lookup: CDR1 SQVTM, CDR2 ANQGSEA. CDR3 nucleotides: TGCAGCGTTGAAGATCTAGGGGCGGGTGAAAAACTGTTTTTT. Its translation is CSVEDLGAGEKLFF.

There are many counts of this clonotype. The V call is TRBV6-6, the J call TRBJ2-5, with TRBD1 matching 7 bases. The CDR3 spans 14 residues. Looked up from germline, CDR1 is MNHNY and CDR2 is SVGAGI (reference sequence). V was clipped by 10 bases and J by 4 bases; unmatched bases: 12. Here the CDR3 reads CATQSGGQAETQYF. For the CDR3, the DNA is TGTGCCACCCAGTCCGGCGGACAGGCAGAGACCCAGTACTTC.

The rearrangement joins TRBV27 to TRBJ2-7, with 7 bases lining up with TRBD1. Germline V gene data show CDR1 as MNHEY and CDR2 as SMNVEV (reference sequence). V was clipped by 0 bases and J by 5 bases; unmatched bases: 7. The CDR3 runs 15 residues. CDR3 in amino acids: CASSLSGWDSNEQYF. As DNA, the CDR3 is TGTGCCAGCAGTTTATCGGGCTGGGACAGCAACGAGCAGTACTTC.

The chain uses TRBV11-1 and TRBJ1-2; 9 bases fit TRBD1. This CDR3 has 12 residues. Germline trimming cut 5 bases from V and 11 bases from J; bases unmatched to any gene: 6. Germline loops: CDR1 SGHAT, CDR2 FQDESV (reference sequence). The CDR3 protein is CASSPNRGRYTF. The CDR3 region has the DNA TGTGCCAGCAGCCCCAACAGGGGGCGATACACCTTC.

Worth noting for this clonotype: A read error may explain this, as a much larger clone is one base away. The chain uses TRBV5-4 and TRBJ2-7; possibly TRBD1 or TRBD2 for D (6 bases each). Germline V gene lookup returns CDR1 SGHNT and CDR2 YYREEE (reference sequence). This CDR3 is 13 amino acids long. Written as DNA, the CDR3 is TGTGCCAGCAGCTTACTGGGGGGCTACGGGCAGTACTTC. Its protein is CASSLLGGYGQYF.

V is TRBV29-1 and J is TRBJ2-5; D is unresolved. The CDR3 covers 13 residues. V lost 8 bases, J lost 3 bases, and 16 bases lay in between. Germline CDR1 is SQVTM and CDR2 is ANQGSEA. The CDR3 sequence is CSPGRRSEETQYF. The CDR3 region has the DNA TGCAGCCCCGGGCGCAGGTCAGAAGAGACCCAGTACTTC.

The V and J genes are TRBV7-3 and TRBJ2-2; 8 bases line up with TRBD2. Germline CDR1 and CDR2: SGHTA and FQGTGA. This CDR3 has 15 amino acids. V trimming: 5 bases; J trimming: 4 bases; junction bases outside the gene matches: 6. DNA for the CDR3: TGTGCCAGCAGCGCGACTAGCGTCGGCACCGGGGAGCTGTTTTTT. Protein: CASSATSVGTGELFF.

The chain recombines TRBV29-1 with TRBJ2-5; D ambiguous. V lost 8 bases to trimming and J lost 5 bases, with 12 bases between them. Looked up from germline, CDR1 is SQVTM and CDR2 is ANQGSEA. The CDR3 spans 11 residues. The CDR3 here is CSLTGAETQYF. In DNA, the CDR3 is TGCAGCTTGACCGGAGCGGAGACCCAGTACTTC. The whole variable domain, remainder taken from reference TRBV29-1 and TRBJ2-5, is SAVISQKPSRDICQRGTSLTIQCQVDSQVTMMFWYRQQPGQSLTLIATANQGSEATYESGFVIDKFPISRPNLTFSTLTVSNMSPEDSSIYLCSLTGAETQYFGPGTRLLVL.

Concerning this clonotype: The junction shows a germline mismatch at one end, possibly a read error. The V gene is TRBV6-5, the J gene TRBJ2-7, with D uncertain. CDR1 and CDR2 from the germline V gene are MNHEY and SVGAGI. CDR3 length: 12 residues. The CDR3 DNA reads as TGTGCCATCAGTTACGGGTACTACGAGCAGTACTTC. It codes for CAISYGYYEQYF.

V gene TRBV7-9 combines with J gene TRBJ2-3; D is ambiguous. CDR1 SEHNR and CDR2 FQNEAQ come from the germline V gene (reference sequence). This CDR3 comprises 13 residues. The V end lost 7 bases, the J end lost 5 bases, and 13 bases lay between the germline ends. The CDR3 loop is CASTLSDGDTQYF. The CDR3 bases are TGTGCCAGCACCCTATCGGACGGAGATACGCAGTATTTT.

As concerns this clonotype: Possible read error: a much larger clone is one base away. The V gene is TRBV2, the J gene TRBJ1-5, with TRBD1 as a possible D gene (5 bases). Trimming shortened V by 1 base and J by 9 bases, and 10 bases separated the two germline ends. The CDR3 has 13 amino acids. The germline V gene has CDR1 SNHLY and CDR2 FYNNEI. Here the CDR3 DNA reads TGTGCCAGCAGTGAAGTGGGGGGTAGGCCCCAGCATTTT. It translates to CASSEVGGRPQHF.

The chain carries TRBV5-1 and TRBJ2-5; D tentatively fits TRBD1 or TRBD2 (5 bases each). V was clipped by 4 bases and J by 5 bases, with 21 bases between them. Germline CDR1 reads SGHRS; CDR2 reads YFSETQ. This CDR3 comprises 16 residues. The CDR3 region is CASSLTERTWGETQYF. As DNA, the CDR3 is TGCGCCAGCAGCCTGACGGAACGGACCTGGGGGGAGACCCAGTACTTC.

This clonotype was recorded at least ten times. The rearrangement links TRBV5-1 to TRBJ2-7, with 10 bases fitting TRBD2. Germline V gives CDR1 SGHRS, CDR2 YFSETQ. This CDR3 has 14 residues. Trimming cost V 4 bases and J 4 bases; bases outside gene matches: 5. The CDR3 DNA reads TGCGCCAGCAGCCTGGGACTAGCGAGTTACGAGCAGTACTTC. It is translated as CASSLGLASYEQYF.

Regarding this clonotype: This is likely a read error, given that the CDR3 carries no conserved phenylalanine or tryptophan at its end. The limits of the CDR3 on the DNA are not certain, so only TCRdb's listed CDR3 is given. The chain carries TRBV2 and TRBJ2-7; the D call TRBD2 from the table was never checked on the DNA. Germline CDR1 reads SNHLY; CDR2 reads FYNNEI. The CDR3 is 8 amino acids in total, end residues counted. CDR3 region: CASRQLAG.

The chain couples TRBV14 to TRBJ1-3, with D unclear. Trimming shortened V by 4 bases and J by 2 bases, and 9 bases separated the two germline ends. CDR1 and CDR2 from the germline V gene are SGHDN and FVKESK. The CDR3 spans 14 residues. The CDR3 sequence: CASSREAPGNTIYF. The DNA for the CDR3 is TGTGCCAGCAGCCGGGAGGCGCCTGGAAACACCATATATTTT.

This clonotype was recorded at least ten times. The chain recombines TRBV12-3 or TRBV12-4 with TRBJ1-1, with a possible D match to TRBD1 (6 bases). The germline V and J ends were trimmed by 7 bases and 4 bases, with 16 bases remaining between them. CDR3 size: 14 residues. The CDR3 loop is CASTLSGGGTEAFF. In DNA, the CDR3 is TGTGCCAGCACTCTCTCGGGGGGCGGCACTGAAGCTTTCTTT.

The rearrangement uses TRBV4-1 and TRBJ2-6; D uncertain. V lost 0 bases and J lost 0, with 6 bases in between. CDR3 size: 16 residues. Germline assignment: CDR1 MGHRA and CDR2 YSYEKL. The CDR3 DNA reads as TGCGCCAGCAGCCAAGACGGTCCCTCTGGGGCCAACGTCCTGACTTTC. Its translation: CASSQDGPSGANVLTF.

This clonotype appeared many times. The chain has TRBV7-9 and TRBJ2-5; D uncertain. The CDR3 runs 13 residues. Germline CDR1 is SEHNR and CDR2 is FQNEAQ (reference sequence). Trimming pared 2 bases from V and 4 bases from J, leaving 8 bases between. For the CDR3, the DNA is TGTGCCAGCAGCTTACGATACGGAGAGACCCAGTACTTC. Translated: CASSLRYGETQYF.

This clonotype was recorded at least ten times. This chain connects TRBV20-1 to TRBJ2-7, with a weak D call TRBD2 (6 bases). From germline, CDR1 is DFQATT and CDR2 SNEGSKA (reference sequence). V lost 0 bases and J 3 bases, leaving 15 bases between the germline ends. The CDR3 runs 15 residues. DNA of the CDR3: TGCAGTGCTAGAGATATTGTGACGGGGGTCTACGAGCAGTACTTC. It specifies CSARDIVTGVYEQYF.